The 32 T cell receptor beta chains below all came from one sample that was sequenced in a study of blood T cell repertoires in COVID-19. Profiling relied on immunoSEQ multiplex PCR, and the TCRdb table lists in-frame clones only, not all of them. The data show 90,000 to 110,000 clones, approximately 84% seen once. Sequencing was carried out using peripheral blood. The receptor set was obtained from a woman in her forties or fifties with acute or convalescent COVID-19.

The rearrangement joins TRBV6-1 to TRBJ2-2; TRBD1 matches at 8 bases. This CDR3 is built from 16 residues. Germline-derived CDR1 and CDR2 are MNHNS and SASEGT. J gave up 6 bases and V 4 bases, and 10 bases lay outside the gene matches. The CDR3 sequence: CASSVTGVRGAGELFF. The DNA for the CDR3 is TGTGCCAGCAGTGTGACAGGGGTCCGGGGCGCCGGGGAGCTGTTTTTT.

V usage is TRBV3-1 (or the pseudogene TRBV3-2) and J usage is TRBJ2-1; 12 nucleotides line up with TRBD2. V gave up 2 bases and J gave up 7 bases; unmatched junction bases: 6. Germline CDR1 is LGHDT and CDR2 is YNNKEL (reference sequence). This CDR3 comprises 16 residues. CDR3 residues: CASSQTLAGGQNEQFF. The CDR3 DNA sequence: TGTGCCAGCAGCCAAACCCTAGCGGGGGGGCAAAATGAGCAGTTCTTC.

The chain recombines TRBV7-8 with TRBJ1-2; 10 nucleotides align to TRBD1. Germline loops: CDR1 SGHVS, CDR2 FQNEAQ. The CDR3 is 17 residues long. V was pared by 4 bases and J by 2 bases, with 10 bases of the junction left unmatched. Here the CDR3 reads CASSWPEGTGANYGYTF. In DNA, the CDR3 is TGTGCCAGCAGCTGGCCGGAGGGGACAGGGGCAAACTATGGCTACACCTTC.

The CDR3 bases are TGTGCCAGCTCACCAGGGCTTAATGAAAAACTGTTTTTT. Encoded protein: CASSPGLNEKLFF. The chain uses TRBV18 and TRBJ1-4; D unclear. V gave up 2 bases and J gave up 4 bases, with 5 bases separating them. Germline V gene data show CDR1 as KGHSH and CDR2 as LQKENI. The CDR3 is 13 residues long.

The chain has TRBV9 and TRBJ2-3; 9 nucleotides match TRBD1. Germline CDR1 reads SGDLS; CDR2 reads YYNGEE. V was pared by 0 bases and J by 3 bases, with 11 bases of the junction left unmatched. The CDR3 totals 18 residues. This chain's CDR3 is CASSVDGRTGARTDTQYF. The CDR3 bases are TGTGCCAGCAGCGTAGACGGGCGGACAGGGGCGCGAACAGATACGCAGTATTTT.

This clone was seen a handful of times. The V call is TRBV6-5, the J call TRBJ2-7; 9 bases map to TRBD2. Germline V gives CDR1 MNHEY, CDR2 SVGAGI. Trimming removed 5 bases from V and 4 bases from J; junction bases left unmatched: 6. The CDR3 has 14 amino acids. The CDR3 region has the DNA TGTGCCAGCAGTCGCGGGGGGGCGTCATACGAGCAGTACTTC. Its translation is CASSRGGASYEQYF.

This chain joins TRBV7-6 and TRBJ2-6; possible D gene TRBD2, 5 bases. CDR1 SGHVS and CDR2 FNYEAQ come from the germline V gene. V was pared by 1 base and J by 4 bases, with 14 bases between. This CDR3 region has 17 residues. This CDR3 is CASSLETRTWGANVLTF. DNA for the CDR3: TGTGCCAGCAGCTTAGAAACCCGGACTTGGGGGGCCAACGTCCTGACTTTC.

This clone was observed once. The V call is TRBV28, the J call TRBJ2-4, with no clear D. Germline V CDR1 and CDR2: MDHEN, SYDVKM. V was clipped by 7 bases and J by 9 bases, with 19 bases between them. CDR3 length equals 14 residues. CDR3 in DNA: TGTGCCAGCACCAAGTCGGGTGGATCGAGCATTCAGTACTTC. Translating it yields CASTKSGGSSIQYF.

J is TRBJ1-1 and V is TRBV7-3; D unclear. V lost 5 bases, J lost 1 base, and 8 bases lay in between. Germline values: CDR1 SGHTA, CDR2 FQGTGA. The CDR3 extends over 13 amino acids. The CDR3 DNA reads as TGTGCCAGCAGCGAGGTGGGGAACACTGAAGCTTTCTTT. This sequence encodes CASSEVGNTEAFF.

The chain recombines TRBV4-2 with TRBJ1-2, with D maybe TRBD1 (6 bases). Trimming took 0 bases from V and 2 from J, leaving 16 bases between them. This CDR3 has 17 residues. Germline V gives CDR1 LGHNA, CDR2 YNFKEQ. The CDR3 DNA reads as TGTGCCAGCAGCCAAGATATAGTACAGGGATGGAACTATGGCTACACCTTC. Amino acid sequence: CASSQDIVQGWNYGYTF.

A single count supports this clone. V and J are TRBV5-6 and TRBJ1-5, with D uncertain. V was clipped by 0 bases and J by 2 bases, with 12 bases between them. CDR3 length: 16 residues. Germline CDR1 and CDR2: SGHDT and YYEEEE. The CDR3 sequence is CASSLGVYGGNQPQHF. CDR3 nucleotide sequence: TGTGCCAGCAGCTTGGGGGTGTACGGAGGCAATCAGCCCCAGCATTTT.

The chain employs TRBV4-1 and TRBJ1-2; D might be TRBD1 (6 bases). From germline, CDR1 is MGHRA and CDR2 YSYEKL. V shed 2 bases and J shed 4 bases, with 11 bases lying between them. This CDR3 has 14 amino acids. The CDR3 sequence: CASSQQQGPYGYTF. The DNA for the CDR3 is TGCGCCAGCAGCCAACAACAGGGCCCCTATGGCTACACCTTC.

The gene calls are TRBV7-2 and TRBJ1-5, with 8 bases lining up with TRBD1. The V gene's germline CDR1 is SGHTA and CDR2 FQGNSA. Trimming at V came to 4 bases and at J to 2 bases, leaving 7 bases not matched to a gene. The CDR3 runs 16 residues. The DNA of the CDR3 is TGTGCCAGCAGCTCTTTACAGGGGGGAGGCAATCAGCCCCAGCATTTT. Protein sequence: CASSSLQGGGNQPQHF.

The CDR3 DNA sequence: TGCGCCAGCAGATCCGGGACTAATGAAAAACTGTTTTTT. Its translation is CASRSGTNEKLFF. The chain links TRBV5-1 to TRBJ1-4; D remains unclear. This CDR3 has 13 residues. Deletions cut 5 bases from V and 2 bases from J, with 7 bases between. In germline, CDR1 is SGHRS, CDR2 YFSETQ.

This clone was detected a few times. V is TRBV19 and J is TRBJ1-5; TRBD1 matches at 7 bases. This CDR3 contains 16 residues. CDR1 and CDR2 (germline): LNHDA, SQIVND (reference sequence). The junction had 9 bases not matched to a gene; V was cut back by 4 bases and J by 3 bases. The CDR3 reads CASSTSTGALNQPQHF. CDR3 DNA sequence: TGTGCCAGTAGTACCTCAACAGGGGCCCTCAATCAGCCCCAGCATTTT.

The chain employs TRBV28 and TRBJ1-4; tentatively, D is TRBD1 (6 bases). Between the trimmed V and J ends, which lost 2 bases and 5 bases, there was a span of 12 bases. This CDR3 is built from 15 residues. Germline CDR1 MDHEN, CDR2 SYDVKM. The CDR3 loop reads CASSLGRGGNEKLFF. CDR3 in DNA: TGTGCCAGCAGTTTAGGAAGGGGGGGAAATGAAAAACTGTTTTTT. The variable domain in full, completed from reference TRBV28 and TRBJ1-4, reads DVKVTQSSRYLVKRTGEKVFLECVQDMDHENMFWYRQDPGLGLRLIYFSYDVKMKEKGDIPEGYSVSREKKERFSLILESASTNQTSMYLCASSLGRGGNEKLFFGSGTQLSVL.

The chain recombines TRBV29-1 with TRBJ1-2; tentative D call: TRBD1 (5 bases). Germline CDR1 is SQVTM and CDR2 is ANQGSEA. The CDR3 sequence is 14 residues long. V lost 6 bases and J 7 bases, leaving 21 bases between the germline ends. The CDR3 DNA reads TGCAGCGTCGCGGGAGGGGCTCTACCTCTTGGCTACACCTTC. Amino acid sequence: CSVAGGALPLGYTF.

The rearrangement joins TRBV6-2 or TRBV6-3 to TRBJ1-2; 10 bases line up with TRBD1. The V gene end was trimmed by 2 bases and the J gene end by 6 bases; junction bases not matched to a gene: 9. Germline CDR1 is MNHEY and CDR2 is SVGEGT. This CDR3 contains 16 residues. This CDR3 reads CASSYTILTGGDGYTF. The CDR3 DNA is TGTGCCAGCAGTTACACGATCCTGACAGGGGGCGATGGCTACACCTTC.

The chain has TRBV19 and TRBJ2-1; D gene ambiguous. V lost 2 bases and J 4 bases, leaving 9 bases between the germline ends. This CDR3 spans 14 amino acids. Germline CDR1 is LNHDA and CDR2 is SQIVND (reference sequence). This chain's CDR3 is CASSITNGYNEQFF. CDR3 bases: TGTGCCAGTAGTATAACGAACGGGTACAATGAGCAGTTCTTC.

The chain combines TRBV9 with TRBJ2-7, with unresolved D. The V end lost 3 bases, the J end lost 6 bases, and 22 bases lay between the germline ends. The germline V gene encodes CDR1 SGDLS and CDR2 YYNGEE. The CDR3 has 16 amino acids. CDR3 nucleotide sequence: TGTGCCAGCAGCGACCAGTCTTATTTGACTCCATCCGAGCAGTACTTC. Translated, it gives CASSDQSYLTPSEQYF.

The count of this clone is one. This chain uses TRBV10-3 with TRBJ2-2, with 7 bases lining up with TRBD1. J gave up 7 bases and V 11 bases, and 10 bases lay outside the gene matches. Germline V gene lookup returns CDR1 ENHRY and CDR2 SYGVKD. The CDR3 is made up of 13 amino acids. This CDR3 is CALQGQNDGELFF. In nucleotides, the CDR3 is TGTGCCCTCCAGGGACAGAATGACGGGGAGCTGTTTTTT.

V gene TRBV6-2 or TRBV6-3 combines with J gene TRBJ2-5, with 7 positions matching TRBD1. Trimming cost V 6 bases and J 2 bases; bases outside gene matches: 3. The CDR3 extends over 13 amino acids. Germline values: CDR1 MNHEY, CDR2 SVGEGT. DNA of the CDR3: TGTGCCAGCAGCCCGGGACAGCAAGAGACCCAGTACTTC. This translates into CASSPGQQETQYF.

The chain is built from TRBV18 and TRBJ1-4; D unresolved. The CDR3 spans 16 residues. Trimming removed 4 bases from V and 0 bases from J, with 12 bases in between. Germline CDR1 and CDR2: KGHSH and LQKENI. The chain's CDR3 is CASSLSPRATNEKLFF. DNA for the CDR3: TGTGCCAGCTCACTCTCTCCCCGAGCAACTAATGAAAAACTGTTTTTT.

The V call is TRBV9, the J call TRBJ1-3, with 10 bases matching TRBD1. Per the germline V gene, CDR1 is SGDLS and CDR2 is YYNGEE. The CDR3 is made up of 18 amino acids. The V segment lost 4 bases and the J segment 4 bases; nucleotides outside the gene matches: 14. The CDR3 region is CASSPKSGTGVLGNTIYF. The CDR3 DNA reads TGTGCCAGCAGCCCTAAATCTGGGACAGGGGTCTTGGGAAACACCATATATTTT.

The chain couples TRBV24-1 to TRBJ2-2; tentatively, D is TRBD2 (5 bases). V was pared by 4 bases and J by 5 bases, with 7 bases between. The CDR3 is 13 amino acids. CDR1 is KGHDR and CDR2 is SFDVKD in the germline V gene. The CDR3 reads CATSERRTGELFF. The CDR3 DNA reads TGTGCCACCAGTGAAAGGAGGACCGGGGAGCTGTTTTTT.

The chain carries TRBV9 and TRBJ1-4; 7 bases fit TRBD1. Germline CDR1 and CDR2: SGDLS and YYNGEE. V gave up 1 base and J gave up 10 bases; unmatched junction bases: 7. The CDR3 sequence is 14 residues long. Here the CDR3 reads CASSVTPQGGKLFF. The CDR3 DNA is TGTGCCAGCAGCGTAACACCCCAGGGGGGAAAACTGTTTTTT.

J is TRBJ1-4 and V is TRBV18; D possibly corresponds to TRBD1 (6 bases). The CDR3 is 18 amino acids. V was pared by 2 bases and J by 12 bases, with 28 bases between. CDR1 is KGHSH and CDR2 is LQKENI in the germline V gene. The CDR3 nucleotides read TGTGCCAGCTCACCATCGACCACGCAAGGGACACGCACGGCCGAACTGTTTTTT. This encodes CASSPSTTQGTRTAELFF.

The sample holds one count of this clone. The chain joins TRBV9 to TRBJ1-6, with D perhaps matching TRBD1 (5 bases). This CDR3 spans 13 amino acids. Trimming took 3 bases from V and 7 from J, leaving 8 bases between them. Per germline, CDR1 SGDLS and CDR2 YYNGEE. This CDR3 reads CASSARQNSPLHF. In DNA form, the CDR3 reads TGTGCCAGCAGCGCCCGACAGAATTCACCCCTCCACTTT.

The chain links TRBV18 to TRBJ1-3; TRBD1 matches 7 bases. J gave up 5 bases and V 2 bases, and 15 bases lay outside the gene matches. CDR1 is KGHSH and CDR2 is LQKENI in the germline V gene. The CDR3 spans 18 residues. The CDR3 protein is CASSPWGPDRRGRNTIYF. The DNA for the CDR3 is TGTGCCAGCTCACCATGGGGCCCGGACAGGAGAGGTAGAAACACCATATATTTT. The variable domain in full, with the rest retrieved from reference TRBV18 and TRBJ1-3, is NAGVMQNPRHLVRRRGQEARLRCSPMKGHSHVYWYRQLPEEGLKFMVYLQKENIIDESGMPKERFSAEFPKEGPSILRIQQVVRGDSAAYFCASSPWGPDRRGRNTIYFGEGSWLTVV.

This chain connects TRBV3-1 (or the pseudogene TRBV3-2) to TRBJ2-6, with D possibly being TRBD2 (5 bases). CDR1 and CDR2 from the germline V gene are LGHDT and YNNKEL (reference sequence). CDR3 length: 15 residues. The V gene lost 3 bases and the J gene lost 4 bases, with 10 bases spanning the gap. CDR3 coding DNA: TGTGCCAGCAGCCACCGGGGAAGCGGGGCCAACGTCCTGACTTTC. This codes for CASSHRGSGANVLTF.

This chain links TRBV5-1 with TRBJ1-3; D gene unclear. Trimming took off 0 bases at V and 0 bases at J, with 10 bases between the two ends. The CDR3 sequence is 16 residues long. CDR1 is SGHRS, CDR2 YFSETQ, per germline. The CDR3 here is CASSLAASGSGNTIYF. The CDR3 nucleotides read TGCGCCAGCAGCTTGGCAGCGAGCGGCTCTGGAAACACCATATATTTT.

V gene TRBV7-8 combines with J gene TRBJ1-2; 10 bases align to TRBD1. After removal of 5 bases from V and 7 bases from J, the junction contained 7 bases not matched to a gene. From germline, CDR1 is SGHVS and CDR2 FQNEAQ. CDR3 length: 14 residues. The CDR3 here is CASSIWTGGGGYTF. In nucleotides, the CDR3 is TGTGCCAGCAGCATCTGGACAGGGGGGGGTGGCTACACCTTC.